The present TCR beta chain was sequenced within a study of control samples from healthy donors and cancer patients. TCRdb's copy holds only in-frame clones and misses some; the assay was immunoSEQ multiplex PCR. The sample holds about 130,000 clones; over 75% are singletons and the top ten take 2% to 2.5%. Sequenced: blood. The clonotype was recovered from a man aged 18 to 29 in good health.

In nucleotides, the CDR3 is TGTGCCAGCAGCCCTGGGGGGGACCCGGGGGCCAACGTCCTGACTTTC. It translates to CASSPGGDPGANVLTF. The V and J genes are TRBV7-9 and TRBJ2-6, with 7 bases matching TRBD2. The V gene end was trimmed by 5 bases and the J gene end by 4 bases; junction bases not matched to a gene: 8. The germline CDR1 and CDR2 sequences are SEHNR and FQNEAQ (reference sequence). The CDR3 is made up of 16 amino acids.